Sequencing of this T cell receptor beta chain was carried out in a study of blood T cells in healthy people across ages. Sample-barcoded 5' priming and a J-beta primer mix drove a second PCR of 7 to 11 cycles. MiXCR was run by TCRdb on the 5' RACE reads, yielding one entry per CDR3 protein. The data show about a million distinct CDR3 sequences, with just over 50% seen just once and about a fifth held by the top ten. Study observations and caveats: Total diversity from one million sequenced T cells was likely underestimated.

In germline, CDR1 is DFQATT, CDR2 SNEGSKA (reference sequence). The junction had 6 bases not matched to a gene; V was cut back by 1 base and J by 5 bases. The CDR3 runs 14 residues. Comments on this clonotype: Its antigen is undetermined.

The sequencing sample was made of blood. The chain employs TRBV20-1 and TRBJ1-1; 8 positions agree with TRBD1. This TCR came from a woman in her sixties in good health. CDR3 DNA sequence: TGCAGTGCTAGAGTCAGGGGGCGATCGACTGAAGCTTTCTTT. Translation: CSARVRGRSTEAFF.